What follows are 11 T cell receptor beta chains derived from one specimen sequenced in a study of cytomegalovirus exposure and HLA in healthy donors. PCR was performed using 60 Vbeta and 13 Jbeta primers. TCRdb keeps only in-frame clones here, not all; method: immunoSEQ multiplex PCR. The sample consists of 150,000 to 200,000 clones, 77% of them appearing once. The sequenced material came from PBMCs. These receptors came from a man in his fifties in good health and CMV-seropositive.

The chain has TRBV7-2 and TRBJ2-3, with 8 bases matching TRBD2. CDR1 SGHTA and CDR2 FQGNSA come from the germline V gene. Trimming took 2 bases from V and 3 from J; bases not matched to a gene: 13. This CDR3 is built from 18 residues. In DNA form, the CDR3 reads TGTGCCAGCAGCTTAACGGCTATAGCGGGGAGCCGGACAGATACGCAGTATTTT. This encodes CASSLTAIAGSRTDTQYF.

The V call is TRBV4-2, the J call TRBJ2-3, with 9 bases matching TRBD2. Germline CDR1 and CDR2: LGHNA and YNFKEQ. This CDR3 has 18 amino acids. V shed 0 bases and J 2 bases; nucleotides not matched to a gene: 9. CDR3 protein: CASSQDQTAGGLTDTQYF. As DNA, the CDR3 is TGTGCCAGCAGCCAAGATCAGACGGCGGGGGGGCTCACAGATACGCAGTATTTT.

The CDR3: CASSLLGGDQPQHF. CDR3 DNA sequence: TGTGCCAGTAGTCTCTTGGGGGGTGATCAGCCCCAGCATTTT. The chain carries TRBV19 and TRBJ1-5; weak D call: TRBD1 (5 bases). V dropped 5 bases and J dropped 5 bases, with 13 bases sitting between them. The germline V gene encodes CDR1 LNHDA and CDR2 SQIVND (reference sequence). The CDR3 sequence is 14 residues long.

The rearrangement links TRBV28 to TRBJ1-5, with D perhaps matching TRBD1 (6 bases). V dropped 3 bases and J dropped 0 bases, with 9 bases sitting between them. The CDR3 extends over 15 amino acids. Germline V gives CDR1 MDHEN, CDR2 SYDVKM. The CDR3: CASSFRGVSNQPQHF. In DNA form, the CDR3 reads TGTGCCAGCAGTTTCAGGGGAGTTAGCAATCAGCCCCAGCATTTT.

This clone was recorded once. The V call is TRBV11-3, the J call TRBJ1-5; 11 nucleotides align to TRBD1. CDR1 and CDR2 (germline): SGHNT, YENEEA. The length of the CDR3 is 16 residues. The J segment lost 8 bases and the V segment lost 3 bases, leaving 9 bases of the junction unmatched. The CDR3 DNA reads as TGTGCCAGCAGCTTCCAGGACAGGGGGCCAGGCAAGCCCCAGCATTTT. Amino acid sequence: CASSFQDRGPGKPQHF.

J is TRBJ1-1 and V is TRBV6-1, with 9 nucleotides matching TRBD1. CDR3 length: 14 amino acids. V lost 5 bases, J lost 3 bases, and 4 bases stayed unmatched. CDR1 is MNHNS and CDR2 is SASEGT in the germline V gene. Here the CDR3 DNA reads TGTGCCAGCAGTTATGACAGGGGGGACACTGAAGCTTTCTTT. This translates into CASSYDRGDTEAFF.

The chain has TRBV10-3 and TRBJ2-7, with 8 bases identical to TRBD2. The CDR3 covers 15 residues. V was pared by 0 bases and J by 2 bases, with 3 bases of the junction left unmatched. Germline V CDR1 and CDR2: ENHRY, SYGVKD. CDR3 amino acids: CAISESGGGTYEQYF. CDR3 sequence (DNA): TGTGCCATCAGTGAGTCCGGGGGGGGGACCTACGAGCAGTACTTC.

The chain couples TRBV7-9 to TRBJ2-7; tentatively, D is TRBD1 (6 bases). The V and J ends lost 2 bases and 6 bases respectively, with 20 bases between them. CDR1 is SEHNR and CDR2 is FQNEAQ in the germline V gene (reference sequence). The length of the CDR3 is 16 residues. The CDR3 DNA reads TGTGCCAGCAGCTTACGAGGGGGACCATCCGAGGGCGAGCAGTACTTC. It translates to CASSLRGGPSEGEQYF.

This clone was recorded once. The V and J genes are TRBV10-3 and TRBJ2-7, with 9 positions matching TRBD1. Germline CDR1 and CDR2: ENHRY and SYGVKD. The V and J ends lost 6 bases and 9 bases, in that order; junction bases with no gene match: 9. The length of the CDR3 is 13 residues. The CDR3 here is CAIRGDRAEMQYF. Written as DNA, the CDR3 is TGTGCCATCAGAGGGGACAGGGCGGAGATGCAGTACTTC.

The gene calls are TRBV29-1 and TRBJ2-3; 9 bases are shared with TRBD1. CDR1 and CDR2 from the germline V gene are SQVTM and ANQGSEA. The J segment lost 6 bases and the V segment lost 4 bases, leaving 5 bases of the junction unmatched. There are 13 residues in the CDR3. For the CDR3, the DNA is TGCAGCGTTGGGGACAGGGTGACTGATACGCAGTATTTT. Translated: CSVGDRVTDTQYF.

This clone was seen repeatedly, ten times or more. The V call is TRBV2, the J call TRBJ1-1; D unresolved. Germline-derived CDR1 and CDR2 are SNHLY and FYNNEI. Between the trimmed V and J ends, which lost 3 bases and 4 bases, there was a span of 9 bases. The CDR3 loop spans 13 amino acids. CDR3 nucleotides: TGTGCCAGCAGTGAGACATGGGCCACTGAAGCTTTCTTT. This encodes CASSETWATEAFF.